This record concerns one T cell receptor (beta chain) sequence. The CDR3 covers 14 residues. The germline gives CDR1 SNHLY, CDR2 FYNNEI. The V end was cut by 7 bases, the J end by 2 bases, with 15 bases between. The source of the sample is a study of blood T cell repertoires in COVID-19. Study background: COVID-19 samples from acute and convalescent phases originated in the United States, Italy and Spain. Sample material is recorded as cDNA or gDNA derived from T cells, B-cell-depleted T cells, or PBMCs.

Per the original methods: Amplification with reference gene primers provided the estimates of nucleated cell counts. Assay used: immunoSEQ multiplex PCR; TCRdb lists only in-frame clones, some missing. V, J and clone size are taken as reported in that table, and D and trimming were inferred from the DNA itself. The sample consists of some 87,000 clones, less than 85% of them appearing once. J is TRBJ2-7 and V is TRBV2, with a weak D call TRBD2 (6 bases). Sequencing was carried out using peripheral blood. The origin of this receptor is a human donor in a cohort sampled during active COVID-19. CDR3 nucleotide sequence: TGTGCCAGCAATTCGGGGACTTTCACCTACGAGCAGTACTTC. Translation gives CASNSGTFTYEQYF.